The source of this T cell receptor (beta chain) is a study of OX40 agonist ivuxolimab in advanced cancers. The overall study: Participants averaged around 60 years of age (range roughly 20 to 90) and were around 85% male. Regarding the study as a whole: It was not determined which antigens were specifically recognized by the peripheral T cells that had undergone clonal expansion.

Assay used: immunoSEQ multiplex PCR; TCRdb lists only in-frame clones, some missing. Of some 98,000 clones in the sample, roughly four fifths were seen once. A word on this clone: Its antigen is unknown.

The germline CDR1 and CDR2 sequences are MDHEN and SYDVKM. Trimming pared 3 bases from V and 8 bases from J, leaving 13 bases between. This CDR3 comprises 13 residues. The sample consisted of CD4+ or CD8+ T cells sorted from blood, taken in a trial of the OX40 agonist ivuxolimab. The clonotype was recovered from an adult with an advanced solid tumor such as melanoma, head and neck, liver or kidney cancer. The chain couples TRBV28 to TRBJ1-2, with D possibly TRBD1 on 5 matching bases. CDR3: CASSLRGPLGYTF. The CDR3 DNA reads TGTGCCAGCAGTTTGAGGGGACCCTTGGGCTACACCTTC.